The 12 T cell receptor beta chains reported below all come from one sample, sequenced in a study of shared clonotypes between healthy human individuals. Profiling relied on immunoSEQ multiplex PCR, and the TCRdb table lists in-frame clones only, not all of them. The profile covers 950,000 to 1,300,000 clones, with around four fifths appearing a single time and 1.4% to 1.5% taken by the ten largest. Sequenced sample: memory CD4+ T cells sorted from blood. Documented subset: CD45RA-negative fraction. The source of these receptors is a man in his late teens or twenties in good health.

The table lists this clone with a few counts. The V call is TRBV7-2, the J call TRBJ1-2; 8 bases agree with TRBD1. Looked up from germline, CDR1 is SGHTA and CDR2 is FQGNSA. V shed 5 bases, J shed 5 bases, and the junction held 7 bases outside the gene matches. The CDR3 has 14 amino acids. Written as DNA, the CDR3 is TGTGCCAGCAGCCTACGACAGGGGTCGTATGGCTACACCTTC. Its translation: CASSLRQGSYGYTF. The variable domain in full, completed from reference TRBV7-2 and TRBJ1-2, reads GAGVSQSPSNKVTEKGKDVELRCDPISGHTALYWYRQSLGQGLEFLIYFQGNSAPDKSGLPSDRFSAERTGGSVSTLTIQRTQQEDSAVYLCASSLRQGSYGYTFGSGTRLTVV.

This clone was seen a single time. This chain uses TRBV6-5 with TRBJ1-5; no clear D gene. Deletions cut 5 bases from V and 2 bases from J, with 10 bases between. The CDR3 has 14 residues. In germline, CDR1 is MNHEY, CDR2 SVGAGI. The CDR3 DNA reads TGTGCCAGCAGTACCTCTGGAGGCAATCAGCCCCAGCATTTT. Translated, it gives CASSTSGGNQPQHF.

This rearrangement joins TRBV14 to TRBJ2-3; 7 nucleotides align to TRBD1. The V and J ends lost 5 bases and 0 bases, in that order; junction bases with no gene match: 8. CDR3 length: 16 residues. The germline V gene encodes CDR1 SGHDN and CDR2 FVKESK. CDR3 DNA: TGTGCCAGCAGCTTACTTCCGGGACAGAGCACAGATACGCAGTATTTT. It is translated as CASSLLPGQSTDTQYF.

The gene calls are TRBV5-1 and TRBJ1-3; TRBD1 aligns across 7 bases. From germline, CDR1 is SGHRS and CDR2 YFSETQ. Losses at the gene ends were 0 bases for V and 6 bases for J; bases not matched to a gene: 6. The CDR3 extends over 15 amino acids. The CDR3 coding sequence is TGCGCCAGCAGCTTGGACGGGACAGTCGCAAACACCATATATTTT. Its translation is CASSLDGTVANTIYF.

V usage is TRBV11-2 and J usage is TRBJ1-2; D possibly corresponds to TRBD1 (5 bases). Trimming shortened V by 3 bases and J by 8 bases, and 22 bases separated the two germline ends. There are 16 residues in the CDR3. Germline assignment: CDR1 SGHAT and CDR2 FQNNGV. CDR3 region: CASSFLGQGSSEGYTF. As DNA, the CDR3 is TGTGCCAGCAGCTTCCTCGGCCAGGGTAGTTCTGAGGGCTACACCTTC.

The chain is built from TRBV28 and TRBJ2-1; TRBD2 aligns across 8 bases. The germline gives CDR1 MDHEN, CDR2 SYDVKM. The CDR3 extends over 18 amino acids. V was pared by 4 bases and J by 4 bases, with 15 bases of the junction left unmatched. CDR3 protein: CASSSPQGARGGYNEQFF. The CDR3 nucleotides are TGTGCCAGCAGTTCCCCCCAAGGGGCCCGCGGGGGGTACAATGAGCAGTTCTTC.

The chain has TRBV4-2 and TRBJ2-3; 8 bases align to TRBD1. The CDR3 runs 15 residues. Germline V gene data show CDR1 as LGHNA and CDR2 as YNFKEQ. With 4 bases clipped from V and 0 bases from J, the junction kept 3 bases outside the gene matches. CDR3 nucleotides: TGTGCCAGCAGCCCCGGACAGGGAAGCACAGATACGCAGTATTTT. As protein: CASSPGQGSTDTQYF.

Remarks on this clone: At one of its ends the junction is not consistent with the germline gene, which may arise from a read error. Other DNA sequences in this specimen translate into the identical CDR3. The genes are TRBV5-6 and TRBJ1-4; 9 bases line up with TRBD1. The CDR3 spans 14 residues. Germline CDR1 reads SGHDT; CDR2 reads YYEEEE. The CDR3 nucleotides are TGTGCCAGCAGCTATGGACAGGGGAGGGAAAAGCTGTTTTTT. This encodes CASSYGQGREKLFF.

The chain links TRBV29-1 to TRBJ2-5; 11 bases line up with TRBD2. The V gene end was trimmed by 5 bases and the J gene end by 2 bases; junction bases not matched to a gene: 4. CDR1 and CDR2 from the germline V gene are SQVTM and ANQGSEA. This CDR3 is 14 amino acids long. The CDR3 bases are TGCAGCGTTCCTATAGCGGGGGGGCAAGAGACCCAGTACTTC. Translated: CSVPIAGGQETQYF.

The J gene is TRBJ2-5, the V gene TRBV6-5; 12 positions match TRBD2. Germline V lookup: CDR1 MNHEY, CDR2 SVGAGI. The CDR3 totals 14 residues. The V and J ends lost 7 bases and 5 bases, in that order; junction bases with no gene match: 5. The chain's CDR3 is CASTSGRAGETQYF. The CDR3 nucleotides are TGTGCCAGCACTAGCGGGAGGGCCGGGGAGACCCAGTACTTC.

V and J are TRBV23-1 and TRBJ1-2; D perhaps matches TRBD1 (5 bases). Being an ORF, TRBV23-1 has a function that is uncertain. The CDR3 is made up of 19 amino acids. The V gene lost 3 bases and the J gene lost 0 bases, with 23 bases spanning the gap. The CDR3 is CASSHAEEGTSPANYGYTF. DNA for the CDR3: TGCGCCAGCAGTCACGCAGAGGAGGGGACCAGTCCCGCTAACTATGGCTACACCTTC.

The chain combines TRBV27 with TRBJ1-1, with 7 nucleotides matching TRBD1. V was pared by 2 bases and J by 1 base, with 10 bases of the junction left unmatched. CDR1 is MNHEY, CDR2 SMNVEV, per germline (reference sequence). The CDR3 spans 17 residues. The CDR3 loop is CASSLRLQGPTNTEAFF. CDR3 DNA sequence: TGTGCCAGCAGTTTACGTTTACAGGGGCCGACGAACACTGAAGCTTTCTTT.